The clone carrying this TCR beta chain occurred a few times. Hyperthyroidism, newly diagnosed and lasting under 2 months, affected patients aged 18 to 65. This CDR3 is built from 14 residues. The junction had 5 bases not matched to a gene; V was cut back by 5 bases and J by 4 bases. The sample belongs to a study of T cells in Graves' hyperthyroidism and ophthalmopathy. TCR beta CDR3 regions were amplified from RNA transcripts. The HTBI set primed first-round TCR CDR3 RT-PCR. A single record per CDR3 protein comes from TCRdb applying MiXCR to the multiplex PCR reads. Here the sample spans roughly 740,000 distinct CDR3 sequences, around 15% being singletons.

The genes are TRBV12-3 or TRBV12-4 and TRBJ2-5, with TRBD1 matching over 9 bases. This sequence originates from a man aged 18 to 29 with Graves' hyperthyroidism. Sequenced material: blood. CDR3 in amino acids: CASSETGGTETQYF. The DNA for the CDR3 is TGTGCCAGCAGTGAAACAGGGGGCACAGAGACCCAGTACTTC.